Below are 22 T cell receptor beta chains sequenced from a single sample in a study of cytomegalovirus exposure and HLA in healthy donors. The data were produced by immunoSEQ multiplex PCR, yet TCRdb's version contains in-frame clones alone and is incomplete. The sample shows approximately 110,000 clones, approximately 90% of them seen only once. Sequenced input: PBMCs. Source of these receptors: a woman aged 18 to 35 in good health and CMV-seropositive.

The chain carries TRBV5-1 and TRBJ1-5; D is unresolved. The CDR3 totals 17 residues. Germline lookup yields CDR1 SGHRS and CDR2 YFSETQ. Trimming pared 1 base from V and 7 bases from J, leaving 21 bases between. The CDR3 sequence is CASSLMGGGVGGQPQHF. The CDR3 DNA is TGCGCCAGCAGCTTGATGGGCGGCGGGGTGGGCGGACAGCCCCAGCATTTT.

The chain employs TRBV10-3 and TRBJ2-7; unclear D gene. V was clipped by 3 bases and J by 0 bases, with 6 bases between them. The CDR3 contains 13 residues. Germline V gene sequence: CDR1 ENHRY, CDR2 SYGVKD. CDR3 coding DNA: TGTGCCATCAGTGACTACAGCTCCTACGAGCAGTACTTC. Protein product: CAISDYSSYEQYF.

The chain couples TRBV4-1 to TRBJ1-1; no definite D call. The V and J ends lost 3 bases and 8 bases respectively, with 10 bases between them. This CDR3 region has 12 residues. In germline, CDR1 is MGHRA, CDR2 YSYEKL. The CDR3: CASSHLDGEAFF. The DNA for the CDR3 is TGCGCCAGCAGCCACCTAGACGGAGAAGCTTTCTTT.

The chain carries TRBV9 and TRBJ2-1; TRBD1 agrees at 7 bases. The germline V gene encodes CDR1 SGDLS and CDR2 YYNGEE. The CDR3 contains 15 residues. V lost 3 bases, J lost 4 bases, and 7 bases stayed unmatched. The CDR3 nucleotides are TGTGCCAGCAGCGGCTCCGGGACAGCGTACAATGAGCAGTTCTTC. Its translation: CASSGSGTAYNEQFF.

The chain joins TRBV9 to TRBJ2-3; 9 bases align to TRBD2. This CDR3 is 17 amino acids long. V trimming: 1 base; J trimming: 2 bases; junction bases outside the gene matches: 8. CDR1 and CDR2 from the germline V gene are SGDLS and YYNGEE. CDR3 DNA sequence: TGTGCCAGCAGCGTAACCCTGGGACTAGCCCTCACAGATACGCAGTATTTT. It encodes CASSVTLGLALTDTQYF.

The V call is TRBV5-1, the J call TRBJ2-3; TRBD1 is a possible D gene (5 bases). This CDR3 contains 15 residues. The germline V and J ends were trimmed by 0 bases and 4 bases, with 12 bases remaining between them. Germline assignment: CDR1 SGHRS and CDR2 YFSETQ. Written as DNA, the CDR3 is TGCGCCAGCAGCTTGGGACAGTCGGATCCAGATACGCAGTATTTT. Translation gives CASSLGQSDPDTQYF.

The chain uses TRBV28 and TRBJ2-1; 9 bases match TRBD2. Germline values: CDR1 MDHEN, CDR2 SYDVKM. Trimming cost V 2 bases and J 9 bases; bases outside gene matches: 8. The CDR3 spans 15 residues. The CDR3 here is CASSLGGRAMSEQFF. CDR3 DNA sequence: TGTGCCAGCAGTTTAGGCGGGAGGGCCATGAGTGAGCAGTTCTTC.

The V and J genes are TRBV4-2 and TRBJ2-1; the match to TRBD2 covers 9 bases. Unmatched junction bases numbered 3, after V lost 0 bases and J lost 6 bases. The CDR3 is made up of 15 amino acids. Per the germline V gene, CDR1 is LGHNA and CDR2 is YNFKEQ. DNA of the CDR3: TGTGCCAGCAGCCAAGATCTGCGGGGGGGCAATGAGCAGTTCTTC. Protein product: CASSQDLRGGNEQFF.

CDR3 residues: CASRSSTGRGGLNEQFF. CDR3 in DNA: TGCGCCAGCAGATCGTCGACGGGGCGGGGGGGCCTTAATGAGCAGTTCTTC. V gene TRBV4-1 combines with J gene TRBJ2-1; 9 bases are a match to TRBD2. The V gene end was trimmed by 6 bases and the J gene end by 7 bases; junction bases not matched to a gene: 16. Germline values: CDR1 MGHRA, CDR2 YSYEKL. CDR3 size: 17 residues.

The chain is built from TRBV25-1 and TRBJ2-1; TRBD1 matches 7 bases. CDR3 size: 12 residues. Germline V gives CDR1 MGHDK, CDR2 SYGVNS. V lost 4 bases to trimming and J lost 12 bases; unmatched junction nucleotides: 6. The CDR3 DNA reads as TGTGCCAGCAGTGGGACAGCAGGGGGGCAGTTCTTC. Its protein product is CASSGTAGGQFF.

This chain links TRBV10-3 with TRBJ2-1; the D is unclear. The germline V and J ends were trimmed by 4 bases and 6 bases, with 10 bases remaining between them. CDR3 length: 13 residues. Germline V gene lookup returns CDR1 ENHRY and CDR2 SYGVKD. CDR3 sequence (DNA): TGTGCCATCAGTGTCGTACAGAGCAATGAGCAGTTCTTC. Translation: CAISVVQSNEQFF.

V gene TRBV6-5 combines with J gene TRBJ1-5; D is possibly TRBD1 (5 bases). Germline assignment: CDR1 MNHEY and CDR2 SVGAGI. Trimming shortened V by 5 bases and J by 6 bases, and 11 bases separated the two germline ends. This CDR3 has 13 residues. The CDR3 sequence: CASSETAIQPQHF. CDR3 DNA sequence: TGTGCCAGCAGTGAGACAGCGATTCAGCCCCAGCATTTT.

This clone appeared once. The gene calls are TRBV10-3 and TRBJ1-3; D uncertain. V was cut by 5 bases and J by 0 bases, with 8 bases left in between. This CDR3 contains 14 residues. Germline V lookup: CDR1 ENHRY, CDR2 SYGVKD. In DNA, the CDR3 is TGTGCCATCAGTTCACGGGGCTCTGGAAACACCATATATTTT. Translation gives CAISSRGSGNTIYF.

V usage is TRBV5-4 and J usage is TRBJ1-2; 7 bases fit TRBD1. Germline CDR1 SGHNT, CDR2 YYREEE (reference sequence). V gave up 0 bases and J gave up 6 bases; unmatched junction bases: 5. The CDR3 loop spans 14 amino acids. In DNA, the CDR3 is TGTGCCAGCAGCTTGGCGACAGGGCAAGATGGCTACACCTTC. Protein product: CASSLATGQDGYTF.

V is TRBV2 and J is TRBJ2-3, with a possible D match to TRBD2 (7 bases). Germline V CDR1 and CDR2: SNHLY, FYNNEI. V lost 7 bases and J 7 bases, leaving 18 bases between the germline ends. This CDR3 spans 14 amino acids. The chain's CDR3 is CASKGGTTGNTQYF. The CDR3 DNA sequence: TGTGCCAGCAAGGGGGGGACAACAGGGAATACGCAGTATTTT.

This rearrangement joins TRBV5-4 to TRBJ2-3; tentative D call: TRBD2 (5 bases). The V and J ends lost 4 bases and 1 base respectively, with 10 bases between them. The germline gives CDR1 SGHNT, CDR2 YYREEE (reference sequence). CDR3 length equals 14 residues. CDR3 in amino acids: CASSNTEGTDTQYF. The CDR3 nucleotides read TGTGCCAGCAGCAACACGGAGGGCACAGATACGCAGTATTTT.

The chain couples TRBV9 to TRBJ2-7; TRBD1 might be the D (5 bases). Trimming took off 2 bases at V and 2 bases at J, with 11 bases between the two ends. Germline CDR1 and CDR2: SGDLS and YYNGEE. The CDR3 covers 14 residues. The CDR3 here is CASSVGQETYEQYF. CDR3 sequence (DNA): TGTGCCAGCAGCGTGGGGCAAGAGACCTACGAGCAGTACTTC.

This chain connects TRBV15 to TRBJ1-4, with D tentatively TRBD1 (5 bases). The V gene lost 3 bases and the J gene lost 4 bases, with 24 bases spanning the gap. Per germline, CDR1 LNHNV and CDR2 YYDKDF (reference sequence). The CDR3 has 19 residues. CDR3 loop: CATSSDRGARYGDNEKLFF. CDR3 bases: TGTGCCACCAGCAGTGACCGCGGGGCTCGTTATGGGGATAATGAAAAACTGTTTTTT.

This clone was counted only a few times. The rearrangement joins TRBV6-4 to TRBJ2-1; 10 positions match TRBD2. V dropped 3 bases and J dropped 6; count of bases not matched to a gene: 5. The CDR3 spans 15 residues. Germline V lookup: CDR1 MRHNA, CDR2 SNTAGT. CDR3 sequence (DNA): TGTGCCAGCAGTGAAAGAGCGGGAGGGGGCAATGAGCAGTTCTTC. It encodes CASSERAGGGNEQFF.

As for this clone: At one end the junction does not follow the germline gene, possibly because of a read error. The rearrangement links TRBV6-5 to TRBJ2-7; D remains unclear. Per the germline V gene, CDR1 is MNHEY and CDR2 is SVGAGI. The CDR3 is 10 residues long. The CDR3 spells CASSPPPLCF. The CDR3 nucleotides are TGTGCCAGCAGCCCCCCCCCTCTGTGCTTC.

This sequence joins TRBV4-1 and TRBJ2-7; the D is unclear. The CDR3 extends over 16 amino acids. Trimming pared 2 bases from V and 0 bases from J, leaving 14 bases between. Germline V lookup: CDR1 MGHRA, CDR2 YSYEKL. For the CDR3, the DNA is TGCGCCAGCAGCCAACAACAGTACCCGAGCTCCTACGAGCAGTACTTC. Protein sequence: CASSQQQYPSSYEQYF.

This chain connects TRBV28 to TRBJ1-6; possible D gene TRBD1, 6 bases. The CDR3 contains 14 residues. Trimming took off 4 bases at V and 7 bases at J, with 11 bases between the two ends. CDR1 and CDR2 (germline): MDHEN, SYDVKM. DNA for the CDR3: TGTGCCAGCAGTTGGACAGCTGGGAATTCACCCCTCCACTTT. It codes for CASSWTAGNSPLHF.